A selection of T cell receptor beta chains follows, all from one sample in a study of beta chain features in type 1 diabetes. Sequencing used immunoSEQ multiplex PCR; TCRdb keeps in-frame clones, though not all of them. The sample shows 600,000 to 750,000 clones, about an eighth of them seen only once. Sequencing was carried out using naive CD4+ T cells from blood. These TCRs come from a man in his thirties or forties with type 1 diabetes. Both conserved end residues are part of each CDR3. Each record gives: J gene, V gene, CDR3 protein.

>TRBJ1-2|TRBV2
CASSAGTFYGYTF
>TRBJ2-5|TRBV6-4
CASSRDSQETQYF
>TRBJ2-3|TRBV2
CASRSHGTDTQYF
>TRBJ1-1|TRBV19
CASGLTEAEAFF
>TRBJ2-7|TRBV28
CASRSGGQSYEQYF
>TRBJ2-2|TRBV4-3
CASSQRDNLNTGELFF
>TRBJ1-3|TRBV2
CASKSLTSSGNTIYF
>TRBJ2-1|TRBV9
CASSVQPDSSWGNEQFF
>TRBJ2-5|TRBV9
CASSVGRSETQYF
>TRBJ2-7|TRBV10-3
CAISEAPGQAVYEQYF
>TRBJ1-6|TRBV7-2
CASSLEGTGNNSPLHF
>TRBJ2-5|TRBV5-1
CASSLGASGLQETQYF
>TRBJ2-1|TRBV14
CATSRPSGGWDEQFF
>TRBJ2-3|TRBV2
CASSEMAGGTDTQYF
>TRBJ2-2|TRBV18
CASSPVTGNTGELFF